This passage covers 22 T cell receptor beta chains from one sample sequenced in a study of beta chain features in type 1 diabetes. Expressed TCRB transcripts were sequenced because the isolated RNA had all been reverse transcribed beforehand. Repertoires were generated with immunoSEQ multiplex PCR, while TCRdb's copy carries only in-frame clones and drops some. The sample lists under 450,000 clones, around 13% occurring once. Sequencing input: naive CD4+ T cells from blood. Every receptor here comes from a man aged 25-40 years in good health.

This clone was observed a few times. The V call is TRBV29-1, the J call TRBJ2-3; a weak D match, TRBD1 (5 bases). The germline V gene encodes CDR1 SQVTM and CDR2 ANQGSEA. Deletions cut 4 bases from V and 6 bases from J, with 11 bases between. The CDR3 runs 12 residues. For the CDR3, the DNA is TGCAGCGTTGTAAGGGGAATGGATACGCAGTATTTT. Amino acids: CSVVRGMDTQYF.

The rearrangement uses TRBV29-1 and TRBJ2-1, with a tentative D call TRBD1 (6 bases). Germline V gene data show CDR1 as SQVTM and CDR2 as ANQGSEA. Trimming pared 4 bases from V and 1 base from J, leaving 11 bases between. The CDR3 runs 14 residues. In DNA form, the CDR3 reads TGCAGCGTTGGCCCCCAGGGGTCCTACAATGAGCAGTTCTTC. Its translation is CSVGPQGSYNEQFF.

The chain carries TRBV19 and TRBJ2-3, with D hard to call. The CDR3 loop spans 14 amino acids. CDR1 and CDR2 (germline): LNHDA, SQIVND (reference sequence). The V end was cut by 2 bases, the J end by 4 bases, with 10 bases between. DNA of the CDR3: TGTGCCAGTAGTATAACGGGTTGGGCAGATACGCAGTATTTT. Translated, it gives CASSITGWADTQYF.

Worth noting for this clone: Other DNA variants within this sample encode the same CDR3. The gene calls are TRBV20-1 and TRBJ2-3; D is unresolved. CDR1 is DFQATT, CDR2 SNEGSKA, per germline (reference sequence). V was clipped by 7 bases and J by 1 base, with 3 bases between them. The CDR3 loop spans 10 amino acids. This chain's CDR3 is CSGGTDTQYF. The CDR3 nucleotides are TGCAGTGGGGGCACAGATACGCAGTATTTT.

This chain links TRBV20-1 with TRBJ1-2; no definite D call. CDR3 length: 11 residues. The ends were cut back, 0 bases at V and 12 bases at J, with 11 bases in the middle. CDR1 is DFQATT, CDR2 SNEGSKA, per germline (reference sequence). CDR3 sequence: CSARDMEDDTF. DNA of the CDR3: TGCAGTGCTAGAGACATGGAGGATGACACCTTC.

This clone showed up just a few times. The gene calls are TRBV7-3 and TRBJ2-1, with 10 bases matching TRBD2. The CDR3 loop spans 15 amino acids. V was clipped by 3 bases and J by 6 bases; unmatched bases: 5. The germline V gene encodes CDR1 SGHTA and CDR2 FQGTGA. The CDR3 is CASSLGLANVNEQFF. The CDR3 DNA sequence: TGTGCCAGCAGCTTGGGACTAGCGAACGTCAATGAGCAGTTCTTC.

This clone was detected a few times. V and J are TRBV10-3 and TRBJ2-3; TRBD2 might be the D (6 bases). From germline, CDR1 is ENHRY and CDR2 SYGVKD. Trimming removed 2 bases at V and 1 base at J, with 10 bases between. CDR3 length: 15 amino acids. DNA of the CDR3: TGTGCCATCAGTGAGGGCGGGGACGGCACAGATACGCAGTATTTT. This gives the protein CAISEGGDGTDTQYF.

This clone has more than one count but fewer than ten. This specimen includes other DNA sequences encoding the same CDR3. This chain connects TRBV2 to TRBJ2-5; TRBD1 matches at 7 bases. V lost 4 bases and J lost 5; bases outside the gene matches: 4. This CDR3 region has 13 residues. CDR1 is SNHLY and CDR2 is FYNNEI in the germline V gene. The CDR3 spells CASSGGGGETQYF. The CDR3 nucleotides read TGTGCCAGCAGTGGAGGGGGCGGCGAGACCCAGTACTTC.

This chain connects TRBV7-2 to TRBJ1-2, with a possible D match to TRBD1 (5 bases). Germline V gene data show CDR1 as SGHTA and CDR2 as FQGNSA. Trimming pared 1 base from V and 8 bases from J, leaving 11 bases between. The CDR3 has 13 residues. The CDR3 loop reads CASSLVRVGGYTF. The CDR3 DNA sequence: TGTGCCAGCAGCTTAGTCAGGGTTGGCGGCTACACCTTC.

This clone came up a few times. The V gene is TRBV15, the J gene TRBJ1-4; no firm D call. V dropped 0 bases and J dropped 7 bases, with 18 bases sitting between them. This CDR3 has 17 amino acids. From germline, CDR1 is LNHNV and CDR2 YYDKDF (reference sequence). CDR3 region: CATSRDISRSRPEKLFF. Here the CDR3 DNA reads TGTGCCACCAGCAGAGATATTTCTCGAAGCCGTCCTGAAAAACTGTTTTTT.

Only a few counts were recorded for this clone. The chain links TRBV7-2 to TRBJ2-7, with D possibly TRBD1 on 6 matching bases. The CDR3 is 15 residues long. V gave up 5 bases and J gave up 4 bases, with 18 bases separating them. CDR1 is SGHTA, CDR2 FQGNSA, per germline. The CDR3 DNA reads TGTGCCAGCAGCGCGGACAGTACCATCTCTTACGAGCAGTACGTC. It specifies CASSADSTISYEQYV.

The chain links TRBV5-6 to TRBJ2-5, with 9 bases lining up with TRBD2. V lost 2 bases, J lost 2 bases, and 10 bases stayed unmatched. The CDR3 length is 17 residues. CDR1 and CDR2 (germline): SGHDT, YYEEEE. DNA of the CDR3: TGTGCCAGCAGCTTCCCAGCGGGAGGTTTACCTCAAGAGACCCAGTACTTC. Protein product: CASSFPAGGLPQETQYF.

This clone was detected only a few times. This chain uses TRBV11-2 with TRBJ2-3; D gene ambiguous. V dropped 3 bases and J dropped 0 bases, with 13 bases sitting between them. The germline V gene has CDR1 SGHAT and CDR2 FQNNGV. This CDR3 region has 16 residues. The CDR3 region has the DNA TGTGCCAGCAGCTTCCTCAATAAAGGGAGCACAGATACGCAGTATTTT. This translates into CASSFLNKGSTDTQYF.

This clone came up a few times. Written as DNA, the CDR3 is TGTGCCAGCAGTTACAGAGATGAAAAACTGTTTTTT. Its protein product is CASSYRDEKLFF. This chain connects TRBV6-6 to TRBJ1-4; D unclear. With 2 bases removed from V and 6 bases from J, the gap between germline ends came to 4 bases. This CDR3 region has 12 residues. CDR1 and CDR2 (germline): MNHNY, SVGAGI (reference sequence).

V and J are TRBV29-1 and TRBJ2-1, with TRBD1 matching 8 bases. V was clipped by 4 bases and J by 5 bases; unmatched bases: 10. This CDR3 is 15 amino acids long. Per germline, CDR1 SQVTM and CDR2 ANQGSEA. CDR3 nucleotides: TGCAGCGTTGTCAACAGGGGGTTGCCCAACAATGAGCAGTTCTTC. Protein product: CSVVNRGLPNNEQFF.

This clone was recorded a few times. The chain employs TRBV7-9 and TRBJ2-3, with 11 bases matching TRBD2. The CDR3 loop spans 14 amino acids. Germline V gives CDR1 SEHNR, CDR2 FQNEAQ (reference sequence). V dropped 9 bases and J dropped 5; count of bases not matched to a gene: 7. The chain's CDR3 is CASVSGRDGDTQYF. The CDR3 DNA is TGTGCCAGTGTTAGCGGGAGGGATGGAGATACGCAGTATTTT.

The genes are TRBV7-2 and TRBJ2-5; D ambiguous. CDR3 size: 13 residues. In germline, CDR1 is SGHTA, CDR2 FQGNSA. V shed 5 bases and J shed 9 bases, with 16 bases lying between them. CDR3 sequence reads: CASSPGPKVAQYF. DNA of the CDR3: TGTGCCAGCAGCCCCGGCCCCAAGGTCGCCCAGTACTTC.

This sequence joins TRBV7-2 and TRBJ2-7, with 7 nucleotides matching TRBD2. CDR1 is SGHTA, CDR2 FQGNSA, per germline. The V and J ends lost 1 base and 1 base, in that order; junction bases with no gene match: 1. The CDR3 is 14 residues long. The CDR3 DNA is TGTGCCAGCAGCTTAGGACTAGCATCCTACGAGCAGTACGTC. Translating it yields CASSLGLASYEQYV.

A few counts support this clone. The chain uses TRBV6-1 and TRBJ2-5; 9 bases are shared with TRBD2. V was clipped by 6 bases and J by 5 bases; unmatched bases: 10. The CDR3 loop spans 15 amino acids. Germline V gives CDR1 MNHNS, CDR2 SASEGT. CDR3: CASSRRIAGAETQYF. CDR3 in DNA: TGTGCCAGCAGCCGTAGGATAGCGGGGGCGGAGACCCAGTACTTC.

This clone showed up just a few times. V usage is TRBV19 and J usage is TRBJ1-1; D unclear. Trimming removed 7 bases from V and 6 bases from J, with 12 bases in between. CDR1 and CDR2 (germline): LNHDA, SQIVND (reference sequence). CDR3 length equals 12 residues. The DNA of the CDR3 is TGTGCCAGTATGGGAACGAGGGCTGAAGCTTTCTTT. Its translation is CASMGTRAEAFF.

The table lists this clone with a few counts. The CDR3 nucleotides read TGCGCCAGCAGCCCCCGCGGGGGCGGGAGCACAGATACGCAGTATTTT. This translates into CASSPRGGGSTDTQYF. This chain joins TRBV4-3 and TRBJ2-3; possible D gene TRBD2, 7 bases. Germline assignment: CDR1 LGHNA and CDR2 YSLEER. The CDR3 has 16 amino acids. With 4 bases removed from V and 0 bases from J, the gap between germline ends came to 14 bases.

This clone has a handful of counts. The rearrangement joins TRBV30 to TRBJ2-5; no clear D gene. The V gene's germline CDR1 is GTSNPN and CDR2 SVGIG (reference sequence). The CDR3 loop spans 13 amino acids. The V end was cut by 2 bases, the J end by 3 bases, with 10 bases between. CDR3 bases: TGTGCCTGGAGTACTACAGCCAAAGAGACCCAGTACTTC. Translation: CAWSTTAKETQYF.